This T cell receptor (beta chain) was sequenced for a study of graft-versus-host responses after intestinal transplantation (dated by TCRdb to 2020 to 2022). With respect to the entire study: The transplants that recipients got were multivisceral, liver-intestinal, or isolated intestinal. Every recipient was given anti-thymocyte globulin induction, followed by around three years of maintenance tacrolimus and steroids. After intestinal transplantation, graft-versus-host and host-versus-graft alloreactive T cell clones were followed in the graft, circulation and bone marrow using bulk TCR-beta CDR3 sequencing. To identify alloreactive clones, pre-transplant mixed lymphocyte reaction products were sequenced and then compared with unstimulated pre-transplant donor and recipient T cells. Of the roughly 26 intestinal transplant recipients enrolled in the cohort, one of whom was a retransplant, a few patients without pretransplant specimens were excluded. Donor T cell macrochimerism was defined as a peak of at least 4% donor T cells among recipient peripheral blood mononuclear cells. Samples from a few later patients were sequenced in-house on an Illumina MiSeq with MiXCR processing rather than by the commercial service.

The library was generated by the immunoSEQ multiplex PCR assay. For most patients, genomic DNA was isolated with the Qiagen DNeasy Blood and Tissue Kit and sent frozen to Adaptive Biotechnologies for TCR sequencing. For most patients, high-throughput TCR-beta CDR3 sequencing of genomic DNA was performed by Adaptive Biotechnologies. Concerning the study's data processing: Adaptive's ImmunoSEQ software supplied the TCR sequencing data for around 19 patients, while MiXCR and VDJtools were used to process three other patients. To correct CD4 versus CD8 sorting errors, any sequence found in both subsets at a frequency ratio below 5:1 was removed. CDR3 nucleotide sequences shared by donor and recipient were removed because the origin of these sequences could not be assigned. At least 2-fold expansion over unstimulated cells and a minimum CFSE-low frequency of 0.002% (template counts) or 0.001% (read counts) were required for clones to be classified as alloreactive. Mappable clones were those detected in sequenced pre-transplant spleen, lymph node, or MLR CFSE-low populations of the donor or recipient. Cumulative frequency of alloreactive clones was calculated as a percentage of all sequences weighted by copy number. The source is immuneACCESS, and TCRdb retained only in-frame sequences with V and J called. Part of the clones is not carried over; for the studies checked, unresolved V genes explain less than half of this, and the remainder is unexplained. V, J and clone size reflect that table, while D and trimming were determined from the DNA. The table for this sample lists around 40,000 clones; approximately 93% of them were counted only once. The ten top clones hold over 0.2% of the sample.

From the cysteine up to the phenylalanine, the CDR3 has a length of 13 residues. Just the 39-base CDR3 DNA is kept, in frame starting at base 1. CDR1 and CDR2, looked up from the germline V gene, are KGHSH and LQKENI. V loses 3 bases of germline sequence and J loses 2 bases, and the interval between the two ends is 6 bases. Sample time point, as interpreted from the label and publication: cells obtained before transplantation from donor or recipient. CD3+CD4+ and CD3+CD8+ populations were FACS-sorted from unstimulated pre-transplant donor and recipient cells taken from spleen or lymph nodes. The research as a whole found: Early after transplant, peak levels of circulating GvH clones were found to be associated with declines in HvG clones. Conclusions were limited by the relatively low number and heterogeneity of intestinal transplant patients. GvH clones turned up in recipient bone marrow, with some appearing earlier in ileal mucosa or blood, a pattern consistent with an intestinal mucosal origin. In the allografts of patients with donor T cell macrochimerism, GvH to HvG T cell clonal ratios were high.

Remarks on this clone: This receptor's antigen is unknown. Base quality data are lacking; no much larger clone is found one base away.

The chain is encoded by TRBV18 joined to TRBJ2-3, with the identity of the D gene unclear. This TCR was recovered from a human donor who was the organ donor for an intestinal transplant. The source material was unstimulated CD4+ T cells sorted from spleen or lymph node cells, sampled before transplant. CDR3 sequence: CASSPHPTDTQYF. The nucleotide sequence is TGTGCCAGCTCACCCCATCCCACAGATACGCAGTATTTT.